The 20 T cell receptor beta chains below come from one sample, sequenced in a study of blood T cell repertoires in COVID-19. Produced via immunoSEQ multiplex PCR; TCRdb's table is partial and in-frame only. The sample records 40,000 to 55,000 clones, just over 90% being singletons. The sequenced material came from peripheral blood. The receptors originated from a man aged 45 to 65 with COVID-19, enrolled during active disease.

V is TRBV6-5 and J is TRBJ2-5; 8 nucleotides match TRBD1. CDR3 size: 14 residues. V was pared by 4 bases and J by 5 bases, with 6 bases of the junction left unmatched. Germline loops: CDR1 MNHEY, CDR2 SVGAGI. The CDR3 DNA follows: TGTGCCAGCAGTTTCGGACAGGGTAGGGAGACCCAGTACTTC. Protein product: CASSFGQGRETQYF.

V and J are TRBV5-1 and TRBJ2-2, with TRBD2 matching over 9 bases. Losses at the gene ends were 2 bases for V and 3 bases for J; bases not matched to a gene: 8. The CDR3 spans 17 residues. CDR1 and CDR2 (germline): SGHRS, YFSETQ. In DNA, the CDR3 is TGCGCCAGCAGCTTTTTTGTTAGCGGGAGCGACACCGGGGAGCTGTTTTTT. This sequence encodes CASSFFVSGSDTGELFF. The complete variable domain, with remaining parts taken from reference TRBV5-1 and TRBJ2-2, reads KAGVTQTPRYLIKTRGQQVTLSCSPISGHRSVSWYQQTPGQGLQFLFEYFSETQRNKGNFPGRFSGRQFSNSRSEMNVSTLELGDSALYLCASSFFVSGSDTGELFFGEGSRLTVL.

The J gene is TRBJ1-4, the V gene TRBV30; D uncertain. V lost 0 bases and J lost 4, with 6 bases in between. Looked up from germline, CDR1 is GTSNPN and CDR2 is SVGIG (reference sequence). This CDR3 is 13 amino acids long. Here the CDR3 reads CAWSVPYNEKLFF. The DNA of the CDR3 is TGTGCCTGGAGTGTGCCCTATAATGAAAAACTGTTTTTT.

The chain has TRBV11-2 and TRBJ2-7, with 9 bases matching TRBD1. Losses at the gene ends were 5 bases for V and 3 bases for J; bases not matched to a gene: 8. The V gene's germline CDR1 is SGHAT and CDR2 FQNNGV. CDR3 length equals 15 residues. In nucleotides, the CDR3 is TGTGCCAGCAGCCAGAACTCGGGACAGGGCTACGAGCAGTACTTC. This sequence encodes CASSQNSGQGYEQYF.

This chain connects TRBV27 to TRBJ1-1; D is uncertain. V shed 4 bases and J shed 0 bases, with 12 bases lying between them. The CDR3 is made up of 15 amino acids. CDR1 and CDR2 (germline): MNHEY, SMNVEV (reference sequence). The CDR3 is CASSYSLIMNTEAFF. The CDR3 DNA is TGTGCCAGCAGTTACTCCCTAATAATGAACACTGAAGCTTTCTTT.

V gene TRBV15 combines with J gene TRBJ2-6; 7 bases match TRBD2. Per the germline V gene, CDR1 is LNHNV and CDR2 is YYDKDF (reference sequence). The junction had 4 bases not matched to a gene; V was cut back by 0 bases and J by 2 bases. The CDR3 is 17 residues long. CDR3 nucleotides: TGTGCCACCAGCAGAGAAGAGGGAGGGACTGGGGCCAACGTCCTGACTTTC. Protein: CATSREEGGTGANVLTF.

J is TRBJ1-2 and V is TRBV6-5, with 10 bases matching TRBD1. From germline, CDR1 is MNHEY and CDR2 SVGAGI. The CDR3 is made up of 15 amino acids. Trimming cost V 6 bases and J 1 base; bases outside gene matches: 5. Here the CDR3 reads CASSPRDRGNYGYTF. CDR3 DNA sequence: TGTGCCAGCAGCCCCCGGGACAGGGGTAACTATGGCTACACCTTC.

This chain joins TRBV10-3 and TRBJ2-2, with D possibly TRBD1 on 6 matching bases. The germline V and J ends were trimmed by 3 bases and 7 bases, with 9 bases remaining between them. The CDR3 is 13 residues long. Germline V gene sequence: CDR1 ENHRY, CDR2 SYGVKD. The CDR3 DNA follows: TGTGCCATCAGTGACAGGGGTGGCGGGGAGCTGTTTTTT. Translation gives CAISDRGGGELFF.

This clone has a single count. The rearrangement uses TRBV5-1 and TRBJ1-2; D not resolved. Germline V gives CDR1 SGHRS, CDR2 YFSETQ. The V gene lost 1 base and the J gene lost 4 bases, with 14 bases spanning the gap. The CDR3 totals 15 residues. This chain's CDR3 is CASSLFPTVSYGYTF. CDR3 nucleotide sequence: TGCGCCAGCAGCTTGTTCCCAACAGTTAGCTATGGCTACACCTTC.

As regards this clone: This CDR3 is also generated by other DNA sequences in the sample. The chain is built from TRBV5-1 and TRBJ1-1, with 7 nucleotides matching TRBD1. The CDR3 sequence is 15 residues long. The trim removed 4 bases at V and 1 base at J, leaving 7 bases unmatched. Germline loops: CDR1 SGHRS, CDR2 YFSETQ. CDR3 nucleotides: TGCGCCAGCAGCCTCCGACAGGGCACGAACACTGAAGCTTTCTTT. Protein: CASSLRQGTNTEAFF.

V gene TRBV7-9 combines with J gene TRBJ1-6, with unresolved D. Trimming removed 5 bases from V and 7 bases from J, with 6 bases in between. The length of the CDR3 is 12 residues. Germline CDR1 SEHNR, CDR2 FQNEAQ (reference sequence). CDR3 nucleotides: TGTGCCAGCAGCCGAGGGAATTCACCCCTCCACTTT. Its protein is CASSRGNSPLHF.

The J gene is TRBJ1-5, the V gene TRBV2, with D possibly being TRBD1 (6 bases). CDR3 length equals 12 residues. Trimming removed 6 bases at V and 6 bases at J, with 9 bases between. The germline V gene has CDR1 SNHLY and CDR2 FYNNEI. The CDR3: CASRPRGQPQHF. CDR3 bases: TGTGCCAGCAGGCCCAGGGGTCAGCCCCAGCATTTT.

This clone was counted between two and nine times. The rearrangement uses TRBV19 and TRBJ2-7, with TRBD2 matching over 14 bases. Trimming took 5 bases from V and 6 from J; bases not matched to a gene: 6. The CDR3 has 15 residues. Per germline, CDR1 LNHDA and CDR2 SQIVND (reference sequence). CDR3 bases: TGTGCCAGTAGTCCCCGACTAGCGGGAGGGGGCGAGCAGTACTTC. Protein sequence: CASSPRLAGGGEQYF.

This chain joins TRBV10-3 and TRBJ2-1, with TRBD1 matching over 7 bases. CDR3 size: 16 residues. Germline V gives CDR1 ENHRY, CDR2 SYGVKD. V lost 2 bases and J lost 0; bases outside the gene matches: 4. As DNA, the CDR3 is TGTGCCATCAGTGAGCAGGACAGGAGCTCCTACAATGAGCAGTTCTTC. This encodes CAISEQDRSSYNEQFF.

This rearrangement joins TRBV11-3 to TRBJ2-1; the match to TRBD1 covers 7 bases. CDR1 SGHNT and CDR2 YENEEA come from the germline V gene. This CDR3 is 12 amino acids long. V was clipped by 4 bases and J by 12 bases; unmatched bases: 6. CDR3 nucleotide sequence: TGTGCCAGCAGCTCCATGACAGGGATGCAGTTCTTC. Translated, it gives CASSSMTGMQFF. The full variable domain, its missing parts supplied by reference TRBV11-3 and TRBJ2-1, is EAGVVQSPRYKIIEKKQPVAFWCNPISGHNTLYWYLQNLGQGPELLIRYENEEAVDDSQLPKDRFSAERLKGVDSTLKIQPAELGDSAVYLCASSSMTGMQFFGPGTRLTVL.

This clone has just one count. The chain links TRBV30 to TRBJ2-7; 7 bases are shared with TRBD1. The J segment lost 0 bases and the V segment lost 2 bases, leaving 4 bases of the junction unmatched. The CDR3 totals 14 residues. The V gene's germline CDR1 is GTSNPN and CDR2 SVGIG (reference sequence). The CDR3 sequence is CAWSPRGPSYEQYF. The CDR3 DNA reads TGTGCCTGGAGTCCAAGGGGGCCCTCCTACGAGCAGTACTTC.

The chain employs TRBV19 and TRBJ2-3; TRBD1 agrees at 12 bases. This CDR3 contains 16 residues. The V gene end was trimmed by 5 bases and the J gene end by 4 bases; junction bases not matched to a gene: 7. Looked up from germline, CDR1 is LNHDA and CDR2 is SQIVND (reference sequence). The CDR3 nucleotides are TGTGCCAGTAGTTTCGGGACAGGGGGCCAACCAGATACGCAGTATTTT. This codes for CASSFGTGGQPDTQYF.

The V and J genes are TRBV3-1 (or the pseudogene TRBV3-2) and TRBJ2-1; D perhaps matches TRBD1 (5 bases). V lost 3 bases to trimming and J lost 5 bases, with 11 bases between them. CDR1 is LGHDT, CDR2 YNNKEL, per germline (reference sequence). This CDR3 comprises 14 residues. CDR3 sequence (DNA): TGTGCCAGCAGCCACCTACAGGCCAACAATGAGCAGTTCTTC. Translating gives CASSHLQANNEQFF.

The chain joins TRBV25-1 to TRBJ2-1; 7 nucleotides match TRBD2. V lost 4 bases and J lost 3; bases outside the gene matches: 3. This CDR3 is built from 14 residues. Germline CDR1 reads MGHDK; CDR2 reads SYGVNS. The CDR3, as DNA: TGTGCCAGCAGTGTACTAGCGTTCTACAATGAGCAGTTCTTC. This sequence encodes CASSVLAFYNEQFF.

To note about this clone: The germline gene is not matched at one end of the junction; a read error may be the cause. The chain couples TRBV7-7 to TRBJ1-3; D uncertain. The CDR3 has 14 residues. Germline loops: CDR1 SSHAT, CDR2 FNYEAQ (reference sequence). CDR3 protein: CASSPDTSGNTIYF. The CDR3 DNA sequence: TGTGCTAGCAGCCCCGACACCTCTGGAAACACCATATATTTT.